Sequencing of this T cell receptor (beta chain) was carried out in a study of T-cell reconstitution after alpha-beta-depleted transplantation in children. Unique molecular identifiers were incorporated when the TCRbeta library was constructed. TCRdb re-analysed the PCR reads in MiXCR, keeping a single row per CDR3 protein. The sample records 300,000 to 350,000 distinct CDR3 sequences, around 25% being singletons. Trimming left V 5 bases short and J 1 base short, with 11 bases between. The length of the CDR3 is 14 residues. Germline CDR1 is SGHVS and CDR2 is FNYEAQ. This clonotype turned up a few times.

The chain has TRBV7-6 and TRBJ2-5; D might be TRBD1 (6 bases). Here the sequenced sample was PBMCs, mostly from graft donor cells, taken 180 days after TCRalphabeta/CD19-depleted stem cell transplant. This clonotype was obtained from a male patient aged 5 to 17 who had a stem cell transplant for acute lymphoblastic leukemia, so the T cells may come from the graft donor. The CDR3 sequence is CASSRGTLQETQYF. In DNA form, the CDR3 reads TGTGCCAGCAGCCGAGGGACACTCCAAGAGACCCAGTACTTC.